This passage covers 5 T cell receptor beta chains from one sample sequenced in a study of T cells after yellow fever vaccination. TCRdb itself ran the 5' RACE reads through MiXCR, one entry per CDR3 protein. The data hold about 110,000 distinct CDR3 sequences, with 7.5% to 9.5% observed a single time. Sample: CD8+ T cells sorted from PBMCs, taken 45 days after the yellow fever booster vaccination. The receptor source for this set is a man younger than 45 who received the YFV17D yellow fever vaccine.

This clonotype was picked up many times. The rearrangement links TRBV12-3 or TRBV12-4 to TRBJ2-5, with D uncertain. Deletions cut 7 bases from V and 5 bases from J, with 11 bases between. This CDR3 is 12 amino acids long. The CDR3 nucleotides are TGTGCCAGCACCCACGGTGGGGAGACCCAGTACTTC. This translates into CASTHGGETQYF.

This clonotype appeared a few times. The V and J genes are TRBV5-1 and TRBJ2-3; D may be TRBD2 (6 bases). Trimming took 3 bases from V and 0 from J, leaving 14 bases between them. The CDR3 covers 16 residues. Germline assignment: CDR1 SGHRS and CDR2 YFSETQ. The CDR3 DNA reads as TGCGCCAGCAGCTCAGAGCGGGTAACTAGCACAGATACGCAGTATTTT. Its translation: CASSSERVTSTDTQYF.

The sample holds many counts of this clonotype. This rearrangement joins TRBV7-9 to TRBJ1-4; D is unclear. The CDR3 is 16 residues long. Trimming stripped 5 bases from V and 2 bases from J, with 15 bases between. CDR1 and CDR2 (germline): SEHNR, FQNEAQ (reference sequence). CDR3 nucleotide sequence: TGTGCCAGCAGCCCGCCCGTGAGGGCGACTAATGAAAAACTGTTTTTT. It yields the protein CASSPPVRATNEKLFF.

The sample holds many counts of this clonotype. This rearrangement joins TRBV7-9 to TRBJ1-1; D is ambiguous. The CDR3 spans 15 residues. Trimming left V 5 bases short and J 2 bases short, with 15 bases between. The V gene's germline CDR1 is SEHNR and CDR2 FQNEAQ (reference sequence). The CDR3 DNA reads TGTGCCAGCAGCCCTCTTACCTACAGCAACACTGAAGCTTTCTTT. Translation gives CASSPLTYSNTEAFF.

This clonotype has a count of ten or more. The chain joins TRBV11-2 to TRBJ2-4; D ambiguous. Deletions cut 0 bases from V and 5 bases from J, with 11 bases between. This CDR3 is 15 amino acids long. The V gene's germline CDR1 is SGHAT and CDR2 FQNNGV. For the CDR3, the DNA is TGTGCCAGCAGCTTAGAGGCAGTTCTCGAAAACATTCAGTACTTC. It translates to CASSLEAVLENIQYF. Drawing the rest from reference TRBV11-2 and TRBJ2-4, the complete variable domain is EAGVAQSPRYKIIEKRQSVAFWCNPISGHATLYWYQQILGQGPKLLIQFQNNGVVDDSQLPKDRFSAERLKGVDSTLKIQPAKLEDSAVYLCASSLEAVLENIQYFGAGTRLSVL.